This T cell receptor beta chain was identified during a study of breast tumors, draining lymph nodes, adjacent tissues. Worth noting for this clonotype: The antigen remains undetermined.

This CDR3 has 18 residues. Deletions cut 6 bases from V and 3 bases from J, with 23 bases between. Germline values: CDR1 MDHEN, CDR2 SYDVKM. Breast cancer patients provided tissue from their axillary draining lymph nodes. Study findings and constraints: Luminal-like breast cancer showed significantly higher tumor–nontumor repertoire similarity than basal-like.

TCRdb called the multiplex PCR reads again in MiXCR, with one record for every CDR3 protein. This table has approximately 150,000 distinct CDR3 sequences, around a third appearing once. The rearrangement joins TRBV28 to TRBJ2-2; tentatively, D is TRBD1 or TRBD2 (5 bases each). Source material: axillary lymph node tissue. This TCR came from a female donor with breast cancer. Some clones in this sample may be carry-over from other donors' samples. In DNA form, the CDR3 reads TGTGCCAGCAGATCTCCGGGACCCTCTTTCTCTTACACCGGGGAGCTGTTTTTT. Protein product: CASRSPGPSFSYTGELFF.